This section outlines one T cell receptor (beta chain) sequence together with its context. These data originate in a study of shared clonotypes between healthy human individuals. As for the study in general: Per donor, three plates held CD4 naive cells, three held CD4 memory, two held CD8 naive and one held CD8 memory.

This CDR3 has 16 residues. Trimming stripped 8 bases from V and 0 bases from J, with 17 bases between. Germline assignment: CDR1 SGHVS and CDR2 FNYEAQ. At a deep level, the assay was run. Some clones are missing from TCRdb's copy, which holds only in-frame ones; the method was immunoSEQ multiplex PCR. The profile shows more than 2 million clones, 95% of them singletons. The TCR sequence derives from a man between 18 and 35 years old in good health. The chain has TRBV7-6 and TRBJ1-5, with D unresolved. Sequenced sample: naive CD4+ T cells sorted from blood. Subset defined: CD45RA+ positively selected. DNA for the CDR3: TGTGCCAGCGGCCGGCGGTTTCCAAATAGCAATCAGCCCCAGCATTTT. It translates to CASGRRFPNSNQPQHF.